The 31 T cell receptor beta chains below were found in one sample sequenced in a study of T cell repertoires in cytomegalovirus infection. TCRdb itself ran the reads through MiXCR, one entry per CDR3 protein. The sample yields 50,000 to 65,000 distinct CDR3 sequences, roughly a fifth seen once. Their antigen targets remain unknown. This specimen consisted of CD8+ T cells from cultured PBMCs, obtained from culture after CMV antigen stimulation. The receptors were gathered from a human donor in good health (CMV status not recorded). Some clones in this sample may be carry-over from other donors' samples.

There are many counts of this clonotype. The chain carries TRBV11-2 and TRBJ1-1; unclear D gene. This CDR3 comprises 13 residues. CDR1 and CDR2 from the germline V gene are SGHAT and FQNNGV. V was trimmed by 3 bases and J by 3 bases, leaving 8 bases between them. The CDR3 here is CASSFPGYTEAFF. As DNA, the CDR3 is TGTGCCAGCAGCTTCCCCGGCTACACTGAAGCTTTCTTT.

This clonotype was seen only a few times. The V call is TRBV27, the J call TRBJ2-3, with 7 bases lining up with TRBD2. Per the germline V gene, CDR1 is MNHEY and CDR2 is SMNVEV (reference sequence). This CDR3 is built from 14 residues. V lost 11 bases to trimming and J lost 0 bases; unmatched junction nucleotides: 8. The CDR3 spells CAAAPAGSTDTQYF. The CDR3 DNA is TGTGCCGCCGCCCCAGCGGGGAGCACAGATACGCAGTATTTT.

Only a few counts were recorded for this clonotype. The rearrangement uses TRBV12-3 or TRBV12-4 and TRBJ2-5; 7 nucleotides align to TRBD2. The CDR3 consists of 13 residues. V shed 2 bases, J shed 3 bases, and the junction held 0 bases outside the gene matches. The chain's CDR3 is CASSLSGEETQYF. CDR3 DNA sequence: TGTGCCAGCAGTTTAAGCGGGGAAGAGACCCAGTACTTC.

The chain is built from TRBV7-9 and TRBJ2-1; perhaps TRBD1 as D (5 bases). The CDR3 length is 14 residues. Trimming removed 5 bases at V and 7 bases at J, with 15 bases between. The V gene's germline CDR1 is SEHNR and CDR2 FQNEAQ (reference sequence). The CDR3 protein is CASSAPRTLNEQFF. The CDR3 DNA reads TGTGCCAGCAGCGCCCCCCGGACACTTAATGAGCAGTTCTTC.

The chain is built from TRBV9 and TRBJ2-3; D possibly corresponds to TRBD2 (5 bases). The CDR3 consists of 16 residues. Trimming pared 0 bases from V and 3 bases from J, leaving 14 bases between. Germline assignment: CDR1 SGDLS and CDR2 YYNGEE. CDR3 coding DNA: TGTGCCAGCAGCGTAGACCCGGAGAGGGCGACAGATACGCAGTATTTT. It encodes CASSVDPERATDTQYF.

The chain joins TRBV7-8 to TRBJ1-2; D is ambiguous. The CDR3 totals 14 residues. V lost 5 bases and J 8 bases, leaving 18 bases between the germline ends. CDR1 and CDR2 (germline): SGHVS, FQNEAQ. The CDR3 DNA reads TGTGCCAGCAGCCCCGGTCGGAACCTAAGAGGCTACACCTTC. It translates to CASSPGRNLRGYTF. Drawing the rest from reference TRBV7-8 and TRBJ1-2, the complete variable domain is GAGVSQSPRYKVAKRGQDVALRCDPISGHVSLFWYQQALGQGPEFLTYFQNEAQLDKSGLPSDRFFAERPEGSVSTLKIQRTQQEDSAVYLCASSPGRNLRGYTFGSGTRLTVV.

The chain recombines TRBV12-3 or TRBV12-4 with TRBJ1-3; 7 positions agree with TRBD1. This CDR3 has 15 residues. Trimming cost V 6 bases and J 0 bases; bases outside gene matches: 5. This chain's CDR3 is CASRSWDSSGNTIYF. The CDR3 DNA follows: TGTGCCAGCAGGAGTTGGGACAGCTCTGGAAACACCATATATTTT.

A word on this clonotype: A read error may account for a junction end that differs from germline. V gene TRBV12-3 or TRBV12-4 combines with J gene TRBJ2-5; unclear D gene. This CDR3 has 11 residues. CDR3 bases: TGTGTCAGCAGTTCTGGGGAGACCCAGTACTTC. It encodes CVSSSGETQYF.

The V and J genes are TRBV7-3 and TRBJ2-1; the match to TRBD1 covers 7 bases. The CDR3 runs to 15 residues. Per the germline V gene, CDR1 is SGHTA and CDR2 is FQGTGA. V lost 1 base and J lost 4; bases outside the gene matches: 4. The CDR3 sequence: CASSLNWGQYNEQFF. CDR3 nucleotide sequence: TGTGCCAGCAGCTTAAATTGGGGACAGTACAATGAGCAGTTCTTC.

This rearrangement joins TRBV4-1 to TRBJ2-7, with a weak D call TRBD2 (7 bases). V gave up 4 bases and J gave up 5 bases, with 18 bases separating them. The V gene's germline CDR1 is MGHRA and CDR2 YSYEKL. This CDR3 is 15 amino acids long. CDR3 nucleotides: TGCGCCAGCAGCCCTGACCCCTCGGGGGGCGACGAGCAGTACTTC. Protein: CASSPDPSGGDEQYF.

CDR3 in amino acids: CAIDGPRGSSNQPQHF. In DNA, the CDR3 is TGTGCCATCGACGGACCGCGAGGGTCGAGCAATCAGCCCCAGCATTTT. This chain joins TRBV7-6 and TRBJ1-5; no clear D. CDR1 and CDR2 from the germline V gene are SGHVS and FNYEAQ. CDR3 length: 16 amino acids. V shed 10 bases and J shed 1 base, with 20 bases lying between them.

This clonotype was detected only a few times. CDR3 sequence: CASSQDWLGGLNTDTQYF. Written as DNA, the CDR3 is TGTGCCAGCAGCCAAGATTGGTTAGGAGGACTCAACACAGATACGCAGTATTTT. The genes are TRBV4-2 and TRBJ2-3, with D possibly matching TRBD2 (5 bases). Germline-derived CDR1 and CDR2 are LGHNA and YNFKEQ. The CDR3 runs to 18 residues. Trimming shortened V by 0 bases and J by 2 bases, and 18 bases separated the two germline ends.

This clonotype showed up just a few times. This chain joins TRBV11-2 and TRBJ1-1; D is unclear. CDR1 SGHAT and CDR2 FQNNGV come from the germline V gene. Deletions cut 0 bases from V and 6 bases from J, with 11 bases between. This CDR3 has 14 residues. CDR3 sequence: CASSLEGGFAEAFF. CDR3 DNA: TGTGCCAGCAGCTTAGAGGGAGGGTTCGCTGAAGCTTTCTTT.

The genes are TRBV6-4 and TRBJ2-1, with a possible D match to TRBD2 (6 bases). V lost 7 bases and J 0 bases, leaving 10 bases between the germline ends. Germline CDR1 MRHNA, CDR2 SNTAGT. The CDR3 runs to 14 residues. The CDR3 protein is CASKMGGSYNEQFF. CDR3 DNA: TGTGCCAGCAAGATGGGGGGCTCCTACAATGAGCAGTTCTTC.

The genes are TRBV6-5 and TRBJ2-7, with 11 nucleotides matching TRBD1. This CDR3 has 15 residues. After removal of 2 bases from V and 7 bases from J, the junction contained 7 bases not matched to a gene. CDR1 and CDR2 from the germline V gene are MNHEY and SVGAGI. CDR3 protein: CASSYHGQGAREQYF. The CDR3 nucleotides read TGTGCCAGCAGTTACCACGGACAGGGGGCAAGGGAGCAGTACTTC.

This clonotype appeared many times. The chain employs TRBV7-2 and TRBJ2-1, with 11 bases lining up with TRBD2. Unmatched junction bases numbered 13, after V lost 8 bases and J lost 4 bases. CDR3 length: 17 amino acids. In germline, CDR1 is SGHTA, CDR2 FQGNSA. This CDR3 is CASCKLNSGGAYNEQFF. CDR3 sequence (DNA): TGTGCCAGCTGCAAACTTAATAGCGGGGGGGCATACAATGAGCAGTTCTTC. Full variable domain (rest looked up from reference TRBV7-2 and TRBJ2-1): GAGVSQSPSNKVTEKGKDVELRCDPISGHTALYWYRQSLGQGLEFLIYFQGNSAPDKSGLPSDRFSAERTGGSVSTLTIQRTQQEDSAVYLCASCKLNSGGAYNEQFFGPGTRLTVL.

This chain uses TRBV12-3 or TRBV12-4 with TRBJ2-1; D call uncertain. V lost 5 bases and J 4 bases, leaving 6 bases between the germline ends. The CDR3 loop spans 12 amino acids. The CDR3 spells CASSPTYNEQFF. Here the CDR3 DNA reads TGTGCCAGCAGTCCTACTTACAATGAGCAGTTCTTC.

This clonotype was counted between two and nine times. The V gene is TRBV15, the J gene TRBJ2-5; D not resolved. The CDR3 length is 14 residues. Trimming took off 2 bases at V and 4 bases at J, with 11 bases between the two ends. Germline loops: CDR1 LNHNV, CDR2 YYDKDF (reference sequence). The CDR3 loop reads CATSRSTIRETQYF. The DNA of the CDR3 is TGTGCCACCAGCAGAAGCACCATTCGAGAGACCCAGTACTTC.

This chain uses TRBV7-2 with TRBJ2-1, with D unresolved. With 5 bases removed from V and 9 bases from J, the gap between germline ends came to 17 bases. The CDR3 is 14 amino acids. CDR1 is SGHTA and CDR2 is FQGNSA in the germline V gene. CDR3 amino acids: CASSPPPGSAEQFF. The CDR3 DNA is TGTGCCAGCAGCCCACCGCCCGGGTCTGCTGAGCAGTTCTTC.

This clonotype was seen a few times. The chain links TRBV19 to TRBJ2-1, with D possibly matching TRBD2 (6 bases). Looked up from germline, CDR1 is LNHDA and CDR2 is SQIVND (reference sequence). The ends were cut back, 3 bases at V and 7 bases at J, with 25 bases in the middle. CDR3 length equals 18 residues. The CDR3 DNA follows: TGTGCCAGTAGTATTGAGCCACCGACCACCCGTGGAGGGAATGAGCAGTTCTTC. Translating it yields CASSIEPPTTRGGNEQFF.

The chain has TRBV7-4 and TRBJ2-7; D gene ambiguous. The length of the CDR3 is 11 residues. V was shortened by 4 bases and J by 5 bases, with 6 bases between the two germline ends. From germline, CDR1 is SGHVT and CDR2 SQSDAQ. The CDR3 nucleotides are TGTGCCAGCAGCTCCCCGGACGAGCAGTACTTC. It specifies CASSSPDEQYF.

V and J are TRBV7-9 and TRBJ1-2, with no clear D. V was clipped by 3 bases and J by 1 base, with 6 bases between them. The germline V gene encodes CDR1 SEHNR and CDR2 FQNEAQ (reference sequence). The CDR3 is 13 amino acids. The CDR3 reads CASSFGDNYGYTF. In DNA, the CDR3 is TGTGCCAGCAGCTTCGGGGATAACTATGGCTACACCTTC. The full variable domain, its missing parts supplied by reference TRBV7-9 and TRBJ1-2, is DTGVSQNPRHKITKRGQNVTFRCDPISEHNRLYWYRQTLGQGPEFLTYFQNEAQLEKSRLLSDRFSAERPKGSFSTLEIQRTEQGDSAMYLCASSFGDNYGYTFGSGTRLTVV.

There are a few counts of this clonotype. V and J are TRBV7-8 and TRBJ1-2; no firm D call. The ends were cut back, 7 bases at V and 8 bases at J, with 17 bases in the middle. The CDR3 contains 13 residues. Germline values: CDR1 SGHVS, CDR2 FQNEAQ. The CDR3 sequence: CASTQWGPGGYTF. The CDR3 bases are TGTGCCAGCACCCAGTGGGGTCCGGGCGGCTACACCTTC.

This clonotype has ten or more counts. The rearrangement links TRBV7-9 to TRBJ2-2, with D perhaps matching TRBD1 (5 bases). With 5 bases removed from V and 1 base from J, the gap between germline ends came to 11 bases. The CDR3 is 15 residues long. Germline V gives CDR1 SEHNR, CDR2 FQNEAQ (reference sequence). CDR3 nucleotides: TGTGCCAGCAGCCTGGGGCAGGTGAACACCGGGGAGCTGTTTTTT. It is translated as CASSLGQVNTGELFF.

This chain uses TRBV6-2 or TRBV6-3 with TRBJ2-7; D uncertain. Germline assignment: CDR1 MNHEY and CDR2 SVGEGT. V dropped 4 bases and J dropped 3 bases, with 7 bases sitting between them. The CDR3 is 12 residues long. CDR3 in DNA: TGTGCCAGCAGTTTAAAGATCTACGAGCAGTACTTC. Protein sequence: CASSLKIYEQYF.

This clonotype was observed a few times. The V gene is TRBV4-1, the J gene TRBJ2-3; D assignment may be TRBD1 or TRBD2 (5 bases each). This CDR3 has 15 amino acids. Germline assignment: CDR1 MGHRA and CDR2 YSYEKL. V lost 1 base and J lost 1, with 9 bases in between. The CDR3 coding sequence is TGCGCCAGCAGCCAAGTATGGGGACGCACAGATACGCAGTATTTT. As protein: CASSQVWGRTDTQYF.

The chain couples TRBV11-1 to TRBJ2-1; unclear D gene. The V end was cut by 5 bases, the J end by 4 bases, with 12 bases between. Germline values: CDR1 SGHAT, CDR2 FQDESV (reference sequence). This CDR3 spans 14 amino acids. The CDR3 protein is CASSPLMGYNEQFF. The CDR3 bases are TGTGCCAGCAGCCCCCTTATGGGATACAATGAGCAGTTCTTC.

V is TRBV7-9 and J is TRBJ2-5, with D unclear. This CDR3 is 12 amino acids long. The V gene's germline CDR1 is SEHNR and CDR2 FQNEAQ (reference sequence). CDR3 DNA sequence: TGTGCAAGCGAAATAGACCAAGAGACCCAGTACTTC. Protein: CASEIDQETQYF.

The chain recombines TRBV4-1 with TRBJ2-4; D is possibly TRBD2 (6 bases). The CDR3 has 16 residues. Germline loops: CDR1 MGHRA, CDR2 YSYEKL. V lost 0 bases and J lost 9, with 18 bases in between. The CDR3 spells CASSQDAAGSYAIQYF. The CDR3 coding sequence is TGCGCCAGCAGCCAAGACGCGGCGGGGTCTTACGCCATTCAGTACTTC.

V is TRBV6-5 and J is TRBJ2-7; TRBD2 matches 9 bases. From germline, CDR1 is MNHEY and CDR2 SVGAGI. V lost 2 bases, J lost 4 bases, and 6 bases stayed unmatched. This CDR3 region has 15 residues. The DNA of the CDR3 is TGTGCCAGCAGTTACGGGGCGGGGGGGCCGTACGAGCAGTACTTC. Its translation: CASSYGAGGPYEQYF.

This chain uses TRBV12-3 or TRBV12-4 with TRBJ2-4; TRBD1 aligns across 9 bases. The CDR3 length is 16 residues. The V segment lost 5 bases and the J segment 3 bases; nucleotides outside the gene matches: 8. CDR3 nucleotides: TGTGCCAGCAGTGCCGGGACAGGGTTTGGCAAAAACATTCAGTACTTC. It is translated as CASSAGTGFGKNIQYF.